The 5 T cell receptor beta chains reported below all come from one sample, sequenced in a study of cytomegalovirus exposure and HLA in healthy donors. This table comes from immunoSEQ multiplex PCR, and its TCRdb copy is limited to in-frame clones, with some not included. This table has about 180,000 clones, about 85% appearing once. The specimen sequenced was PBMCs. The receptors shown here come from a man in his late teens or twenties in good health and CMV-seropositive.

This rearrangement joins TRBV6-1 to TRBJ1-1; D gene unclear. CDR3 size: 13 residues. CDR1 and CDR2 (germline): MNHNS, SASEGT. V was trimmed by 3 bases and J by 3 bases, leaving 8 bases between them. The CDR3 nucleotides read TGTGCCAGCAGTGATTGGGCATACACTGAAGCTTTCTTT. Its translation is CASSDWAYTEAFF.

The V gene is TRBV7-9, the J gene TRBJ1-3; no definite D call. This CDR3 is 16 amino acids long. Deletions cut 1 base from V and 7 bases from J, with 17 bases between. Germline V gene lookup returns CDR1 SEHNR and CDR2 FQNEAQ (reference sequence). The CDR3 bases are TGTGCCAGCAGCTTAGTGAGAGGGCAAACTAGGAACACCATATATTTT. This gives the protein CASSLVRGQTRNTIYF.

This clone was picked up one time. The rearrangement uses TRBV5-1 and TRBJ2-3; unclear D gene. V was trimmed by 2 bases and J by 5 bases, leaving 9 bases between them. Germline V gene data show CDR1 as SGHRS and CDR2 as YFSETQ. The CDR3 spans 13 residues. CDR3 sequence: CASSFNLLDTQYF. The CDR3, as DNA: TGCGCCAGCAGCTTTAACTTGTTAGATACGCAGTATTTT.

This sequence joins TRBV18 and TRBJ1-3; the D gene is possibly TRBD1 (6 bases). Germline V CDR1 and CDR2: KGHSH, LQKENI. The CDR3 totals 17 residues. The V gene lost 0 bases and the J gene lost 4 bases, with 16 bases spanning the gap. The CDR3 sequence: CASSPPAAGAEGNTIYF. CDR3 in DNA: TGTGCCAGCTCACCACCAGCGGCAGGGGCTGAGGGAAACACCATATATTTT.

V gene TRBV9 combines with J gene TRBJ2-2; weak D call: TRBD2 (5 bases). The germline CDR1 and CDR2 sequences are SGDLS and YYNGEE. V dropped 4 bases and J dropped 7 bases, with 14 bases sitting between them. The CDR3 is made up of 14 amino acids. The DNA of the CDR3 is TGTGCCAGCAGCCCAAGGACTCTGGGCGGGGAGCTGTTTTTT. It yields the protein CASSPRTLGGELFF.